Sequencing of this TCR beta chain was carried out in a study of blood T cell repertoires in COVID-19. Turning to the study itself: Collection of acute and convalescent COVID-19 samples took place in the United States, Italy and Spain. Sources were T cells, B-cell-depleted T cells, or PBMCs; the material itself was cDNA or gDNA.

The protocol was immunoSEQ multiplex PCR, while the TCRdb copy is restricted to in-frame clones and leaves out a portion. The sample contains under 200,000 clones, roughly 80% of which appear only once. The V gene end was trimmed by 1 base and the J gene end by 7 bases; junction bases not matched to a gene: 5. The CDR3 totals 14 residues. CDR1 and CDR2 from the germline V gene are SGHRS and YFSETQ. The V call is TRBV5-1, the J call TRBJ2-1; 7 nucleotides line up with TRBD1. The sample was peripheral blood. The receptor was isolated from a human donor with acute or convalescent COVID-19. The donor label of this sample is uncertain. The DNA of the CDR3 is TGCGCCAGCAGCTTGCAGGGGGTTGAAAATGAGCAGTTCTTC. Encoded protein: CASSLQGVENEQFF. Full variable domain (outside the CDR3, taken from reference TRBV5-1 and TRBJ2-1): KAGVTQTPRYLIKTRGQQVTLSCSPISGHRSVSWYQQTPGQGLQFLFEYFSETQRNKGNFPGRFSGRQFSNSRSEMNVSTLELGDSALYLCASSLQGVENEQFFGPGTRLTVL.